Listed below are T cell receptor beta chains from one sample, sequenced in a study of post-analysis software for immune sequencing data. Each CDR3 protein gets one entry after TCRdb re-called the PCR reads with MiXCR. This table has 160,000 or so distinct CDR3 sequences, 30% to 45% appearing once. The sequences come from blood, collected after autologous hematopoietic stem cell transplantation. Receptors were obtained from a girl aged 10-17 years with multiple sclerosis. Each CDR3 is given with its conserved first and last residue. The order of the fields is CDR3 protein, V gene, J gene.

CATGGLSTDTQYF	TRBV12-3/TRBV12-4	TRBJ2-3
CASSLSGRGTYNEQFF	TRBV11-1	TRBJ2-1
CASSLASGRSYEQYF	TRBV11-3	TRBJ2-7
CASSLFPGQAEKLFF	TRBV7-8	TRBJ1-4
CASSYGGHLNTEAFF	TRBV5-1	TRBJ1-1
CASSLGPSQKLFF	TRBV7-6	TRBJ1-4
CSARGTGNTEAFF	TRBV20-1	TRBJ1-1
CSVGRGTEAFF	TRBV29-1	TRBJ1-1
CASSRDRGGQPQHF	TRBV7-2	TRBJ1-5
CSARDLASGRDYNEQFF	TRBV20-1	TRBJ2-1
CSATRGSTHTQYF	TRBV20-1	TRBJ2-3
CASSVGPLGEQFF	TRBV2	TRBJ2-1
CSVRTGEYEQYF	TRBV29-1	TRBJ2-7
CATSRDLRFATDTQYF	TRBV15	TRBJ2-3
CASSQDRGSLSYNEQFF	TRBV3-1	TRBJ2-1
CASSSWDRVNEKLFF	TRBV7-9	TRBJ1-4
CASTPGYYEQYF	TRBV6-2/TRBV6-3	TRBJ2-7
CASSLGQEGQETQYF	TRBV12-3/TRBV12-4	TRBJ2-5
CSVERGGLGSEQYF	TRBV29-1	TRBJ2-7
CASSYSGGTYEQYF	TRBV6-5	TRBJ2-7
CASIGRGGTDTQYF	TRBV11-2	TRBJ2-3
CASSLGQAGNEQFF	TRBV7-2	TRBJ2-1
CASSVGGSPREQYF	TRBV9	TRBJ2-7
CAWSTGMNTEAFF	TRBV30	TRBJ1-1
CASQMTGGNTEAFF	TRBV12-3/TRBV12-4	TRBJ1-1
CSASATSGYNEQFF	TRBV20-1	TRBJ2-1
CSARSPAGGYEQYF	TRBV20-1	TRBJ2-7
CASSLSHSGGPRNEQFF	TRBV5-6	TRBJ2-1
CASSGDRGNQPQHF	TRBV6-1	TRBJ1-5
CASSPGIGTDTQYF	TRBV7-2	TRBJ2-3
CASSLEFTFQFF	TRBV7-2	TRBJ2-1
CASTLSGSVTDTQYF	TRBV6-5	TRBJ2-3
CASSILAGSKNNEQFF	TRBV7-9	TRBJ2-1
CASSPGQLASPLHF	TRBV5-1	TRBJ1-6
CASSPDDGNEQYF	TRBV7-9	TRBJ2-7
CASSYPVADTQYF	TRBV6-2/TRBV6-3	TRBJ2-3
CAISEEDRLYEQYF	TRBV10-3	-
CARRAGLRGYEQYF	TRBV25-1	TRBJ2-7
CATSLRETGELFF	TRBV15	TRBJ2-2
CASSSRSMSTEAFF	TRBV5-1	TRBJ1-1
CASSFLAGPTDTQYF	TRBV7-9	TRBJ2-3
CSASGASGRLTYNEQFF	TRBV20-1	TRBJ2-1
CASSQSGTGDEKLFF	TRBV5-1	TRBJ1-4
CASSLPPSGVTGELFF	TRBV7-8	TRBJ2-2
CASSFEGTQPQHF	TRBV12-3/TRBV12-4	TRBJ1-5
CASSLTGQYVAYTF	TRBV27	TRBJ1-2
CSVAKDRHQPQHF	TRBV29-1	TRBJ1-5
CASSWGLRSGYQETQYF	TRBV11-2	TRBJ2-5
CATSTGTSGSYEQYF	TRBV15	TRBJ2-7
CASILAGGKEEQFF	TRBV12-3/TRBV12-4	TRBJ2-1
CASSQGRSNYGYTF	TRBV4-2	TRBJ1-2
CASSPEGLAGEVDTQYF	TRBV5-6	TRBJ2-3
CASSQNLAGFQETQYF	TRBV4-1	TRBJ2-5
CSARLLGTSGSIEQYF	TRBV20-1	TRBJ2-7
CASSQDWSRPSVQYF	TRBV3-1	TRBJ2-3
CASSLRDGQAYEQYF	TRBV7-2	-
CASLGARLGRETQYF	TRBV28	-
CASSLKDRLDLAYEQYF	TRBV5-6	TRBJ2-7
CASSVQDRGTNEQFF	TRBV2	TRBJ2-1
CASSLGQTYEQYF	TRBV12-3/TRBV12-4	TRBJ2-7